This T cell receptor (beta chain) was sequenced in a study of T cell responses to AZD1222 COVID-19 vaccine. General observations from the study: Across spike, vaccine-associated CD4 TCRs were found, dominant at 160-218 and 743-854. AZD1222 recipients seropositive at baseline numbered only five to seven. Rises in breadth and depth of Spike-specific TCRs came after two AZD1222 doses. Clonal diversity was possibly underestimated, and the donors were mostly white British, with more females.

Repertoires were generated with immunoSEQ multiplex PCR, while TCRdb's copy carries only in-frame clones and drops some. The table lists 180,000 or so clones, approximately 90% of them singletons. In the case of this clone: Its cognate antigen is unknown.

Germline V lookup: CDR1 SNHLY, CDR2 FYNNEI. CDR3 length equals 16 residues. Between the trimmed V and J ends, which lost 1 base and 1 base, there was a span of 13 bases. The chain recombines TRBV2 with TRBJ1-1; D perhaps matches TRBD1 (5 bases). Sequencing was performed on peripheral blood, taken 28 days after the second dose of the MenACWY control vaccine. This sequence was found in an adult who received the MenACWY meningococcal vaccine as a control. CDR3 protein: CASSEGGAGTNTEAFF. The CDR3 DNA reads TGTGCCAGCAGTGAAGGAGGGGCAGGGACGAACACTGAAGCTTTCTTT.